The clone carrying this T cell receptor (beta chain) was counted ten times or more. Its antigen is unidentified. This specimen belongs to a study of T cells in Graves' hyperthyroidism and ophthalmopathy. General study results and limits: The model's output predicted ophthalmopathy at a median of roughly seven months prior to onset.

What was amplified from RNA transcripts were TCR beta CDR3 regions. The TCR CDR3 first-round RT-PCR relied on the HTBI primer set. A single record per CDR3 protein comes from TCRdb applying MiXCR to the multiplex PCR reads. The sample has roughly 130,000 distinct CDR3 sequences, around 20% seen once; the top ten hold roughly 71%. Orbital computed tomography and thyroid ultrasound, together with serum TRAb and thyroxine and clinical symptoms, were used for diagnoses. The sample, blood from the first hyperthyroidism diagnosis, precedes any ophthalmopathy symptoms. PBMCs were obtained from 10 ml fresh peripheral blood. Per the germline V gene, CDR1 is SGDLS and CDR2 is YYNGEE. The CDR3 has 15 amino acids. V was shortened by 1 base and J by 3 bases, with 14 bases between the two germline ends.

The sequenced sample was blood. This chain joins TRBV9 and TRBJ2-7, with a weak D call TRBD1 (6 bases). The sequence derives from a woman between 50 and 59 years old with Graves' hyperthyroidism that later progressed to Graves' ophthalmopathy. This chain's CDR3 is CASSVSDTGYYEQYF. The CDR3 DNA is TGTGCCAGCAGCGTAAGCGACACAGGGTACTACGAGCAGTACTTC. Full variable domain (outside the CDR3, taken from reference TRBV9 and TRBJ2-7): DSGVTQTPKHLITATGQRVTLRCSPRSGDLSVYWYQQSLDQGLQFLIQYYNGEERAKGNILERFSAQQFPDLHSELNLSSLELGDSALYFCASSVSDTGYYEQYFGPGTRLTVT.